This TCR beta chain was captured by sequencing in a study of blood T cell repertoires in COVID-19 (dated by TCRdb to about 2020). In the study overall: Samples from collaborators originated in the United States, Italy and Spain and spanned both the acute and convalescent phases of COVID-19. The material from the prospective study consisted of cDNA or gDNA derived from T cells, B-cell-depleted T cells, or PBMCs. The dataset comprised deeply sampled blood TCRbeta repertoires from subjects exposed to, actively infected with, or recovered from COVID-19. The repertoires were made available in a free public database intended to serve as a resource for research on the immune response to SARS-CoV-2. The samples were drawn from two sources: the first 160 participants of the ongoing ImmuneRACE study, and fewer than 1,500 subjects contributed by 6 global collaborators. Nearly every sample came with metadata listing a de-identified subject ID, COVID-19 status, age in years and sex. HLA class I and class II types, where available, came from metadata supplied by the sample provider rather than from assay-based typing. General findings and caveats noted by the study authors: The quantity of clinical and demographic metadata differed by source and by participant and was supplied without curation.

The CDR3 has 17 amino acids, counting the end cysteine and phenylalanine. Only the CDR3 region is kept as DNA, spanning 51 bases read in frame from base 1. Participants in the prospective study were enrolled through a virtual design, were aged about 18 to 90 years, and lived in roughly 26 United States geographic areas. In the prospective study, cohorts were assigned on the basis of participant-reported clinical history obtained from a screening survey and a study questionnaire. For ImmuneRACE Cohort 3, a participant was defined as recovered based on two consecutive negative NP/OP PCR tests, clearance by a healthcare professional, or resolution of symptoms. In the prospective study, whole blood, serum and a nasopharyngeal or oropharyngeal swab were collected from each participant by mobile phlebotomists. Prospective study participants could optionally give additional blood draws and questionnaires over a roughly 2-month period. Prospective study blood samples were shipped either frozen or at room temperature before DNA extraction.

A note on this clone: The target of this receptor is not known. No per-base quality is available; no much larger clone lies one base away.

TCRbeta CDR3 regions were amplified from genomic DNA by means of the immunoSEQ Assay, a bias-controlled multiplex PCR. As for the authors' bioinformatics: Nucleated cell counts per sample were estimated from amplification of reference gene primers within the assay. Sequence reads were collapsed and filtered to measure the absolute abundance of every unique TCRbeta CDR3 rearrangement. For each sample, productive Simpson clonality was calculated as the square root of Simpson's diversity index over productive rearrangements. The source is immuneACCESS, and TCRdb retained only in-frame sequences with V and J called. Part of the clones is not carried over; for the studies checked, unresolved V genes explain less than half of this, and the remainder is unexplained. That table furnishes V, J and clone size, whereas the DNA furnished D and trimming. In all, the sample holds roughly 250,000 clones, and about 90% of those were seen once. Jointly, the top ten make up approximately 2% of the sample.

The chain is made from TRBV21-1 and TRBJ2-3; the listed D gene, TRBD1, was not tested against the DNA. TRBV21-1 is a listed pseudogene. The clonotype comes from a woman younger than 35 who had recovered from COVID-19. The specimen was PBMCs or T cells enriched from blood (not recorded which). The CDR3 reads CASSKGPEGLSTDTQYF. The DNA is TGTGCCAGCAGCAAGGGCCCGGAAGGTTTGAGCACAGATACGCAGTATTTT.